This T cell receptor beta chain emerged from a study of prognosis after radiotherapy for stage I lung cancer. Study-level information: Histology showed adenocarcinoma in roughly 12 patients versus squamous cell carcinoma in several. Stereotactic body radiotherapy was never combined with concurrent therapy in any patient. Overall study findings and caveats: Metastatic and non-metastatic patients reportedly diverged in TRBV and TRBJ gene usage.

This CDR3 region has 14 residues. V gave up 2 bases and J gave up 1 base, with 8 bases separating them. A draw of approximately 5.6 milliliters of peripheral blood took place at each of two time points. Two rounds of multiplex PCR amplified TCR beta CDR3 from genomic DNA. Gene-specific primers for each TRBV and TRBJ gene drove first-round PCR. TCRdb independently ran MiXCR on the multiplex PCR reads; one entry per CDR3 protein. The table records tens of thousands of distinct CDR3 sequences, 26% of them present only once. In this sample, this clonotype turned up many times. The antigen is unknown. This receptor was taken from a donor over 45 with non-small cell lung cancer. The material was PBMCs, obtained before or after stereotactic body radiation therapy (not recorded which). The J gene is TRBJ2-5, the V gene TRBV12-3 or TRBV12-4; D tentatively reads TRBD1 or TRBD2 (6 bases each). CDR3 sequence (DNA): TGTGCCAGCAGTTTATGGGGGGCCCAAGAGACCCAGTACTTC. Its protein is CASSLWGAQETQYF.